Listed below are T cell receptor beta chains from one sample, sequenced in a study of cytomegalovirus exposure and HLA in healthy donors. This table comes from immunoSEQ multiplex PCR, and its TCRdb copy is limited to in-frame clones, with some not included. The repertoire holds about 130,000 clones, with around 80% as singletons. The source material was PBMCs. The receptors stem from a woman between 50 and 59 years old in good health and CMV-seronegative. Each CDR3 is given with its conserved first and last residue. Each record gives: CDR3 protein, clone size, V gene, J gene, CDR3 length. For some rows the clone size is stated as once, few or many, or as a class when expanded; others skip it.

CASSEDGSVFNEQFF	-	TRBV6-1	TRBJ2-1	15
CASSSRLESGRGEQFF	-	TRBV7-9	TRBJ2-1	16
CAWKRARYNYGYTF	-	TRBV30	TRBJ1-2	14
CASSLFPQNYGYTF	-	TRBV27	TRBJ1-2	14
CAWSRTGLNEKLFF	-	TRBV30	TRBJ1-4	14
CASSVAQDRGNTIYF	-	TRBV9	TRBJ1-3	15
CASSVDGTHNYGYTF	-	TRBV13	TRBJ1-2	15
CASTWDRGYGYTF	-	TRBV6-1	TRBJ1-2	13
CASSEAGTDYGYTF	-	TRBV6-1	TRBJ1-2	14
CASSENGRGRSDTQYF	few	TRBV2	TRBJ2-3	16
CASRLGGEGANVLTF	-	TRBV7-9	TRBJ2-6	15
CSVDPRAGGEGGNIQYF	-	TRBV29-1	TRBJ2-4	17
CASSRAGLTDTQYF	-	TRBV5-4	TRBJ2-3	14
CASSQAQRAASTDTQYF	-	TRBV4-2	TRBJ2-3	17
CASSQDWQGREKLFF	few	TRBV4-3	TRBJ1-4	15
CASRRTGFNYGYTF	-	TRBV5-6	TRBJ1-2	14
CASSPGRGITDTQYF	-	TRBV2	TRBJ2-3	15
CASSERILEGGYTF	-	TRBV2	TRBJ1-2	14
CASSQVILGLTEAFF	once	TRBV4-1	TRBJ1-1	15
CASSQGNNEGQPQHF	-	TRBV4-2	TRBJ1-5	15
CASRLQGQDNQPQHF	-	TRBV6-6	TRBJ1-5	15
CASSHRTGMNTEAFF	-	TRBV14	TRBJ1-1	15
CASSYSSIRNQPQHF	-	TRBV6-5	TRBJ1-5	15
CATSRGAYNEQFF	-	TRBV15	TRBJ2-1	13
CASYDPGHRFDEQFF	-	TRBV6-6	TRBJ2-1	15
CAISGPGTSGPTGELFF	-	TRBV10-3	TRBJ2-2	17
CAIKALAGSPEQYF	-	TRBV10-3	TRBJ2-7	14
CAYSSVAPNTGELFF	-	TRBV30	TRBJ2-2	15
CASNPILAGVADTQYF	-	TRBV5-1	TRBJ2-3	16
CASSTEIAGEIPNEQFF	-	TRBV9	TRBJ2-1	17
CASSLQTSGYYNEQFF	-	TRBV13	TRBJ2-1	16
CASSPGLADTDTQYF	-	TRBV5-1	TRBJ2-3	15
CASSPEALLGYEQYF	-	TRBV7-2	TRBJ2-7	15
CASSIPTGRWGYEQFF	many	TRBV19	TRBJ2-1	16
CASSYNEGQPQHF	-	TRBV6-5	TRBJ1-5	13
CASSQALQGTNYGYTF	-	TRBV4-1	TRBJ1-2	16
CASSQDPPFTSGAYNEQFF	-	TRBV4-3	TRBJ2-1	19
CASSPPGTGDYGYTF	once	TRBV28	TRBJ1-2	15
CASQERRDWRNEQFF	-	TRBV19	TRBJ2-1	15
CASSQAAGAYYEQYF	-	TRBV4-2	TRBJ2-7	15
CASSFQYHFSSVSSYEQYF	-	TRBV28	TRBJ2-7	19
CASSPGQDLEAFF	-	TRBV18	TRBJ1-1	13
CASSSGLNQETQYF	-	TRBV7-2	TRBJ2-5	14
CASSSSQGALDTIYF	-	TRBV7-2	TRBJ1-3	15
CASSPPGLAVDEQFF	-	TRBV27	TRBJ2-1	15
CASSLTGTSNYGYTF	-	TRBV25-1	TRBJ1-2	15
CASSQEISGYEQYF	-	TRBV4-3	TRBJ2-7	14
CASSMFSGSGANVLTF	-	TRBV19	TRBJ2-6	16
CASSTLGLSGANVLTF	-	TRBV19	TRBJ2-6	16
CASSPLGQGGMNTEAFF	-	TRBV18	TRBJ1-1	17
CASSFPGLTYEQYF	-	TRBV7-2	TRBJ2-7	14
CASSGSGDYYEQYF	few	TRBV18	TRBJ2-7	14
CASRRQGYMNTEAFF	-	TRBV7-9	TRBJ1-1	15
CASSLGLFAAGGRNEQFF	-	TRBV11-2	TRBJ2-1	18
CAIRADRDDEKLFF	few	TRBV10-3	TRBJ1-4	14
CASSPLDRPTTPTYEQYF	once	TRBV18	TRBJ2-7	18